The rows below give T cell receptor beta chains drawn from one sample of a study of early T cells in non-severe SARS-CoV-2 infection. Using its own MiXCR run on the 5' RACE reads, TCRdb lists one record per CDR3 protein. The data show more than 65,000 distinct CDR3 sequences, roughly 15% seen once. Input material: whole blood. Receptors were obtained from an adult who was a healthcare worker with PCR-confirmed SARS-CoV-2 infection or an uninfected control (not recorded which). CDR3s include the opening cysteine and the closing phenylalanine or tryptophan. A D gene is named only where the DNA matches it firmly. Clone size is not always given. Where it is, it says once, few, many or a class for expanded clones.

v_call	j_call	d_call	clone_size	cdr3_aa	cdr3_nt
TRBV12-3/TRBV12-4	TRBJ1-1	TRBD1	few	CASTDRGLNTEAFF	TGTGCCAGCACGGACAGGGGCCTGAACACTGAAGCTTTCTTT
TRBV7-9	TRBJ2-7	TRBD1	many	CASSPVLGPGGQYF	TGTGCCAGCAGCCCGGTCTTGGGACCAGGGGGGCAGTACTTC
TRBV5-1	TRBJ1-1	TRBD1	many	CASSWGQGAGAFF	TGCGCCAGCAGCTGGGGACAGGGGGCTGGAGCTTTCTTT
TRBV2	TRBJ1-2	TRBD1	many	CASSGLGQGGYTF	TGTGCCAGCAGTGGATTAGGACAGGGTGGCTACACCTTC
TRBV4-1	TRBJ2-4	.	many	CASSQEGVADIQYF	TGCGCCAGCAGCCAAGAAGGAGTTGCGGACATTCAGTACTTC
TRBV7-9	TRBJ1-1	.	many	CASSYSPGTGGTEAFF	TGTGCCAGCAGCTACAGTCCAGGGACGGGCGGGACTGAAGCTTTCTTT
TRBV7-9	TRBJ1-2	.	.	CASSLVVDSSGGGYTF	TGTGCCAGCAGCTTAGTCGTGGACAGCTCCGGGGGAGGCTACACCTTC
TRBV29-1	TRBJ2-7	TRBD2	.	CSVLAGGGYEQYF	TGCAGCGTTTTAGCGGGGGGCGGCTACGAGCAGTACTTC
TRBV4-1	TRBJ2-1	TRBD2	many	CASSRTSGGEVEQFF	TGCGCCAGCAGCCGAACTAGCGGGGGGGAGGTTGAGCAGTTCTTC
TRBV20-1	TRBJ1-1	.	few	CSASPRRAWSTEAFF	TGCAGTGCTAGCCCCCGGCGGGCCTGGAGCACTGAAGCTTTCTTT
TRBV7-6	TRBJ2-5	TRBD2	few	CASSTRLAPEGETQYF	TGTGCCAGCAGCACCAGACTAGCCCCCGAGGGAGAGACCCAGTACTTC
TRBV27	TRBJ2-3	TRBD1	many	CASSLRDRSTDTQYF	TGTGCCAGCAGTCTCCGGGACAGGTCCACAGATACGCAGTATTTT
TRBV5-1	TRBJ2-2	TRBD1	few	CASSVNRQGTGELFF	TGCGCCAGCAGCGTGAACAGACAGGGCACCGGGGAGCTGTTTTTT
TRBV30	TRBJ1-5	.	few	CACQRGDQPQHF	TGTGCCTGTCAGCGAGGGGATCAGCCCCAGCATTTT
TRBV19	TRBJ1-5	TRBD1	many	CASSIEGTGDQPQHF	TGTGCCAGTAGTATAGAGGGGACAGGGGATCAGCCCCAGCATTTT
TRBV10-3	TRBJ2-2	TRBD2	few	CAISELAGAALPPGELFF	TGTGCCATCAGTGAGCTAGCGGGGGCCGCACTTCCCCCCGGGGAGCTGTTTTTT
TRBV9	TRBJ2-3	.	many	CASSVEAGAITDTQYF	TGTGCCAGCAGCGTAGAGGCGGGGGCGATCACAGATACGCAGTATTTT
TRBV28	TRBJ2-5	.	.	CASSLGREETQYF	TGTGCCAGCAGTTTGGGCAGGGAAGAGACCCAGTACTTC
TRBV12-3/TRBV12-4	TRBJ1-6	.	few	CASRITGGNSPLHF	TGTGCCAGCAGGATAACGGGAGGTAATTCACCCCTCCACTTT
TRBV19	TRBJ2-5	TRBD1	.	CASSPRAQGLQETQYF	TGTGCCAGTAGCCCCCGTGCACAGGGGTTACAAGAGACCCAGTACTTC
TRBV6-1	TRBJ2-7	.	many	CASSASQDSSYEQYF	TGTGCCAGCAGCGCCTCACAGGATAGCTCCTACGAGCAGTACTTC
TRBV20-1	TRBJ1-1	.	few	CSALDQTFGAFF	TGCAGTGCTCTAGATCAAACCTTCGGGGCTTTCTTT
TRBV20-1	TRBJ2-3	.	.	CSARESEEGARDTQYF	TGCAGTGCTAGAGAATCAGAGGAGGGGGCACGGGATACGCAGTATTTT
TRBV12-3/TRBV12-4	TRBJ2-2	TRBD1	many	CASSSGTVNTGELFF	TGTGCCAGCAGTTCCGGGACAGTGAACACCGGGGAGCTGTTTTTT
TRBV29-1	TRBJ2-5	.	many	CSVSFSGGSQETQYF	TGCAGCGTTTCCTTTAGCGGTGGGAGCCAAGAGACCCAGTACTTC
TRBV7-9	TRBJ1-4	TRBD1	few	CASSLRDSGEKLFF	TGTGCCAGCAGCCTAAGGGACAGTGGGGAAAAACTGTTTTTT
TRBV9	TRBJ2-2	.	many	CASSVVSGVGELFF	TGTGCCAGCAGCGTAGTCTCTGGGGTAGGGGAGCTGTTTTTT
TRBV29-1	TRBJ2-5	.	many	CSVPSGFPGETQYF	TGCAGCGTTCCCTCCGGGTTCCCAGGGGAGACCCAGTACTTC
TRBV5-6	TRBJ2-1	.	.	CASSLIGGQAGDEQFF	TGTGCCAGCAGCTTAATTGGGGGCCAGGCTGGCGATGAGCAGTTCTTC
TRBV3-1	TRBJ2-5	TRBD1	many	CASSQTPGQGGGTQYF	TGTGCCAGCAGCCAAACCCCGGGACAGGGTGGGGGGACCCAGTACTTC
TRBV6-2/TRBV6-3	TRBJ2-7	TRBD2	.	CASSYETSGYEQYF	TGTGCCAGCAGTTACGAGACTAGCGGTTACGAGCAGTACTTC
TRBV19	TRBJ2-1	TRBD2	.	CASSRGRGGYNEQFF	TGTGCCAGTAGCCGCGGGCGGGGGGGCTACAATGAGCAGTTCTTC
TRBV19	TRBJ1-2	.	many	CASSIDTVVSYTF	TGTGCCAGTAGTATCGACACAGTGGTGAGCTACACCTTC
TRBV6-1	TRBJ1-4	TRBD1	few	CASSEGTGANEKLFF	TGTGCCAGCAGTGAAGGGACAGGGGCTAATGAAAAACTGTTTTTT
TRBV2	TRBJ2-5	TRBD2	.	CASKSLAGTQETQYF	TGTGCCAGCAAGTCCCTAGCGGGGACGCAAGAGACCCAGTACTTC
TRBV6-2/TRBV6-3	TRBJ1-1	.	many	CASSYLSAGNTEAFF	TGTGCCAGCAGTTACTTGTCGGCAGGTAACACTGAAGCTTTCTTT
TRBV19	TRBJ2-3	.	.	CASSMRDTQYF	TGTGCCAGTAGTATGAGAGATACGCAGTATTTT
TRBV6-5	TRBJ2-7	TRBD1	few	CASSYIQGAYEQYF	TGTGCCAGCAGTTACATCCAGGGGGCCTACGAGCAGTACTTC
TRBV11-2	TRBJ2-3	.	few	CASSSYEGIWTDTQYF	TGTGCCAGCAGCTCCTACGAAGGGATTTGGACAGATACGCAGTATTTT
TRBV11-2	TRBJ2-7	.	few	CASRPLWGRAYEQYF	TGTGCCAGCCGCCCGCTGTGGGGGCGCGCCTACGAGCAGTACTTC
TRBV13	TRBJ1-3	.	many	CASSLRSHRGNTIYF	TGTGCCAGCAGCTTGCGGTCTCACCGGGGAAACACCATATATTTT
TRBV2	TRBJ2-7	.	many	CASNDNAGNYEQYF	TGTGCCAGCAATGACAACGCGGGGAACTACGAGCAGTACTTC
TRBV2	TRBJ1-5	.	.	CASSGSNQPQHF	TGTGCCAGCAGCGGGAGCAATCAGCCCCAGCATTTT
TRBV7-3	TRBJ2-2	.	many	CASSLDRLNTGELFF	TGTGCCAGCAGCTTAGACAGACTGAACACCGGGGAGCTGTTTTTT
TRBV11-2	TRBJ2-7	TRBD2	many	CASSTGTSGGAYEQYF	TGTGCCAGCAGCACGGGGACTAGCGGGGGGGCTTACGAGCAGTACTTC
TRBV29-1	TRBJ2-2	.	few	CSVEELQKGNTGELFF	TGCAGCGTTGAAGAACTCCAAAAGGGGAACACCGGGGAGCTGTTTTTT
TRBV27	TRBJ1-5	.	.	CASSLGGQFNQPQHF	TGTGCCAGCAGTTTAGGCGGACAATTCAATCAGCCCCAGCATTTT
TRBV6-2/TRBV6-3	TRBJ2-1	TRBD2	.	CASSYASGIYNEQFF	TGTGCCAGCAGTTACGCTAGCGGGATATACAATGAGCAGTTCTTC
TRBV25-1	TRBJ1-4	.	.	CASSDWAATNEKLFF	TGTGCCAGCAGTGATTGGGCAGCAACTAATGAAAAACTGTTTTTT
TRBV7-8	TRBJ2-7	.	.	CASSLGTLDNLGQYF	TGTGCCAGCAGCTTAGGGACTTTGGACAACTTGGGGCAGTACTTC
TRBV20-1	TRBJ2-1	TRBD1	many	CSAPPGTGVDEQFF	TGCAGTGCTCCCCCCGGGACAGGGGTCGATGAGCAGTTCTTC
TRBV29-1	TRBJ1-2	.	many	CSVEGRYSRYTF	TGCAGCGTTGAAGGAAGGTACTCTCGCTACACCTTC
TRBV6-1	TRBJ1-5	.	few	CASSEWDTSNQPQHF	TGTGCCAGCAGTGAATGGGACACGAGCAATCAGCCCCAGCATTTT
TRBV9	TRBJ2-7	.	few	CASTPDSMPYEQYF	TGTGCCAGCACCCCGGACAGCATGCCATACGAGCAGTACTTC
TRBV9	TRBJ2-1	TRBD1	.	CASSVGGQGAAPGQFF	TGTGCCAGCAGCGTAGGGGGACAGGGGGCTGCACCAGGGCAGTTCTTC